The rows below give T cell receptor beta chains drawn from one sample of a study of T cell changes during pregnancy in multiple sclerosis. Libraries were prepared by immunoSEQ multiplex PCR; TCRdb keeps only in-frame clonotypes and omits some of them. The sample shows roughly 50,000 clones, around 94% of them seen only once. The sample consisted of CD4+ T cells from peripheral blood mononuclear cells, taken in the third trimester of pregnancy. These receptors originate from a female donor with multiple sclerosis, enrolled in a pregnancy study. The CDR3 runs from the conserved cysteine through the conserved F or W. D genes are given only for firm matches. Not every row has a clone size; where given, it reads once, few, many or a size class.

j_call: TRBJ2-7; v_call: TRBV10-3; d_call: .; clone_size: .; cdr3_nt: TGTGCCATCAGTGGGGGAGAGGTAAGCTCCTACGAGCAGTACTTC; cdr3_aa: CAISGGEVSSYEQYF
j_call: TRBJ1-6; v_call: TRBV2; d_call: .; clone_size: .; cdr3_nt: TGTGCCAGCGCGTTCCGGGTTCCGGATTCACCCCTCCACTTT; cdr3_aa: CASAFRVPDSPLHF
j_call: TRBJ2-7; v_call: TRBV14; d_call: .; clone_size: .; cdr3_nt: TGTGCCAGCAGCGTCTTAGTTAATCCCTACGAGCAGTACTTC; cdr3_aa: CASSVLVNPYEQYF
j_call: TRBJ2-5; v_call: TRBV6-5; d_call: .; clone_size: .; cdr3_nt: TGTGCCAGCGAAACAGGGTCCCGAGAGACCCAGTACTTC; cdr3_aa: CASETGSRETQYF
j_call: TRBJ1-3; v_call: TRBV28; d_call: .; clone_size: .; cdr3_nt: TGTGCCAGCAGTTCCCTACAGGGTATAAGGAACACCATATATTTT; cdr3_aa: CASSSLQGIRNTIYF
j_call: TRBJ2-5; v_call: TRBV28; d_call: .; clone_size: .; cdr3_nt: TGTGCCAGCAGTTTTTGGGGGGACAGCGATGGGACCCAGTACTTC; cdr3_aa: CASSFWGDSDGTQYF
j_call: TRBJ2-3; v_call: TRBV4-2; d_call: TRBD2; clone_size: .; cdr3_nt: TGTGCCAGCAGCCCCCTTGGGGCGGGGGGGCCCTCAGATACGCAGTATTTT; cdr3_aa: CASSPLGAGGPSDTQYF
j_call: TRBJ1-2; v_call: TRBV5-4; d_call: .; clone_size: .; cdr3_nt: TGTGCCAGCAGCGTGGACAGTGTCAGGGGCTACACCTTC; cdr3_aa: CASSVDSVRGYTF
j_call: TRBJ1-1; v_call: TRBV10-3; d_call: .; clone_size: .; cdr3_nt: TGTGCCATCAGGGGGCGGCAGAACACTGAAGCTTTCTTT; cdr3_aa: CAIRGRQNTEAFF
j_call: TRBJ2-1; v_call: TRBV5-1; d_call: TRBD2; clone_size: once; cdr3_nt: TGCGCCAGCAGCTTGACTAGCGTTCTATACAATGAGCAGTTCTTC; cdr3_aa: CASSLTSVLYNEQFF
j_call: TRBJ2-5; v_call: TRBV5-1; d_call: TRBD2; clone_size: .; cdr3_nt: TGCGCCAGCAGCTTGGAGGTGCGGGGGGGCCAAGAGACCCAGTACTTC; cdr3_aa: CASSLEVRGGQETQYF
j_call: TRBJ1-4; v_call: TRBV5-4; d_call: .; clone_size: .; cdr3_nt: TGTGCCAGCAGCTTGACAGGGACTAATGAAAAACTGTTTTTT; cdr3_aa: CASSLTGTNEKLFF
j_call: TRBJ1-1; v_call: TRBV7-3; d_call: .; clone_size: .; cdr3_nt: TGTGCCAGCAGCTCGCAGGTGAACACTGAAGCTTTCTTT; cdr3_aa: CASSSQVNTEAFF
j_call: TRBJ2-7; v_call: TRBV5-1; d_call: TRBD1; clone_size: few; cdr3_nt: TGCGCCAGCAGCTCCACAGGGGACTCCTACGAGCAGTACTTC; cdr3_aa: CASSSTGDSYEQYF
j_call: TRBJ1-1; v_call: TRBV18; d_call: .; clone_size: few; cdr3_nt: TGTGCCAGCTCACCACTTCTTAACACTGAAGCTTTCTTT; cdr3_aa: CASSPLLNTEAFF
j_call: TRBJ2-1; v_call: TRBV19; d_call: TRBD1; clone_size: .; cdr3_nt: TGTGCCAGTAGTATAGGAGACAGGGCTTACAATGAGCAGTTCTTC; cdr3_aa: CASSIGDRAYNEQFF
j_call: TRBJ1-4; v_call: TRBV5-4; d_call: .; clone_size: few; cdr3_nt: TGTGCCAGCAGCCCCGGACAGCACCCAGGGACAACTAATGAAAAACTGTTTTTT; cdr3_aa: CASSPGQHPGTTNEKLFF
j_call: TRBJ2-1; v_call: TRBV14; d_call: TRBD1; clone_size: .; cdr3_nt: TGTGCCAGCAGCCACATTGGACAGGGGGTCGAGCAGTTCTTC; cdr3_aa: CASSHIGQGVEQFF
j_call: TRBJ2-7; v_call: TRBV5-1; d_call: TRBD2; clone_size: .; cdr3_nt: TGCGCCAGCAGCTTGGTAATGGCTAGCGGGGGACCCCTGGAGCAGTACTTC; cdr3_aa: CASSLVMASGGPLEQYF
j_call: TRBJ2-1; v_call: TRBV30; d_call: TRBD2; clone_size: .; cdr3_nt: TGTGCCTGGAGTGTACAAGCGGGGGGGTACAATGCGCAGTTCTTC; cdr3_aa: CAWSVQAGGYNAQFF
j_call: TRBJ1-2; v_call: TRBV30; d_call: .; clone_size: .; cdr3_nt: TGTGCCTGGAGTGTACAGGTGAACTATGGCTACACCTTC; cdr3_aa: CAWSVQVNYGYTF
j_call: TRBJ2-7; v_call: TRBV19; d_call: .; clone_size: .; cdr3_nt: TGTGCCAGTAGCCCCACCCGGGTCTCCTACGAGCAGTACTTC; cdr3_aa: CASSPTRVSYEQYF
j_call: TRBJ1-3; v_call: TRBV6-5; d_call: .; clone_size: .; cdr3_nt: TGTGCCAGCAGTTACTCTGGAGGGGATGGAAACACCATATATTTT; cdr3_aa: CASSYSGGDGNTIYF
j_call: TRBJ2-3; v_call: TRBV5-5; d_call: .; clone_size: .; cdr3_nt: TGTGCCAGCAGCCCGGGCGGGGTAGTCACAGATACGCAGTATTTT; cdr3_aa: CASSPGGVVTDTQYF
j_call: TRBJ1-2; v_call: TRBV9; d_call: TRBD1; clone_size: .; cdr3_nt: TGTGCCAGCAGCACTGGACAGGGAGTTGGAAACTATGGCTACACCTTC; cdr3_aa: CASSTGQGVGNYGYTF
j_call: TRBJ2-1; v_call: TRBV27; d_call: TRBD2; clone_size: .; cdr3_nt: TGTGCCAGCAGTGATAGCGGGAGAGATGAGCAGTTCTTC; cdr3_aa: CASSDSGRDEQFF
j_call: TRBJ2-5; v_call: TRBV6-5; d_call: TRBD2; clone_size: .; cdr3_nt: TGTGCCAGCGGGACGGGACTAGCGGGAGAGGAGACCCAGTACTTC; cdr3_aa: CASGTGLAGEETQYF
j_call: TRBJ1-4; v_call: TRBV30; d_call: TRBD1; clone_size: .; cdr3_nt: TGTGCCTGGAGTTACACAGGGACAGCTAATGAAAAACTGTTTTTT; cdr3_aa: CAWSYTGTANEKLFF
j_call: TRBJ1-3; v_call: TRBV18; d_call: TRBD1; clone_size: once; cdr3_nt: TGTGCCAGCTCACCCACCGGACAGGTCTCTGGAAACACCATATATTTT; cdr3_aa: CASSPTGQVSGNTIYF
j_call: TRBJ1-1; v_call: TRBV5-1; d_call: .; clone_size: .; cdr3_nt: TGCGCCAGCAGCTCACTACAGGGGAACACTGAAGCTTTCTTT; cdr3_aa: CASSSLQGNTEAFF
j_call: TRBJ2-1; v_call: TRBV19; d_call: .; clone_size: .; cdr3_nt: TGTGCCAGTAGTACCCCATTAAGCCTTGCCTCCTACAATGAGCAGTTCTTC; cdr3_aa: CASSTPLSLASYNEQFF
j_call: TRBJ2-2; v_call: TRBV5-1; d_call: TRBD1; clone_size: .; cdr3_nt: TGCGCCAGCAGACTAGAACAGGGGAACGGGGAGCTGTTTTTT; cdr3_aa: CASRLEQGNGELFF
j_call: TRBJ1-2; v_call: TRBV2; d_call: TRBD1; clone_size: .; cdr3_nt: TGTGCCAGCAATGGGCCCGGGACAGGGAGCTTCCATGGCTACACCTTC; cdr3_aa: CASNGPGTGSFHGYTF
j_call: TRBJ1-2; v_call: TRBV9; d_call: .; clone_size: .; cdr3_nt: TGTGCCAGCAGCCCAAGAGGGGCAGGGGAGGGTGGTGGCTACACCTTC; cdr3_aa: CASSPRGAGEGGGYTF
j_call: TRBJ2-1; v_call: TRBV9; d_call: TRBD2; clone_size: .; cdr3_nt: TGTGCCAGCAGCCCGACTAGCGGGGGGGGTTTGTTAAATGAGCAGTTCTTC; cdr3_aa: CASSPTSGGGLLNEQFF
j_call: TRBJ1-2; v_call: TRBV5-1; d_call: .; clone_size: .; cdr3_nt: TGCGCCAGCAGCTACCTAACCGCCCGGGAGGGCTATGGCTACACCTTC; cdr3_aa: CASSYLTAREGYGYTF
j_call: TRBJ1-1; v_call: TRBV5-1; d_call: .; clone_size: .; cdr3_nt: TGCGCCAGCAGCTTGGGACAGCCATCGACGAACACTGAAGCTTTCTTT; cdr3_aa: CASSLGQPSTNTEAFF
j_call: TRBJ1-1; v_call: TRBV5-1; d_call: .; clone_size: .; cdr3_nt: TGCGCCAGCAGCTTTCTGGGGGCCCCGGCAGCTTTCTTT; cdr3_aa: CASSFLGAPAAFF
j_call: TRBJ2-5; v_call: TRBV14; d_call: .; clone_size: .; cdr3_nt: TGTGCCAGCAGCCAACCGGGGAGGCAAGAGACCCAGTACTTC; cdr3_aa: CASSQPGRQETQYF
j_call: TRBJ1-5; v_call: TRBV18; d_call: .; clone_size: few; cdr3_nt: TGTGCCAGCTCTAGGAAGGAGGGGAGTATTAATCAGCCCCAGCATTTT; cdr3_aa: CASSRKEGSINQPQHF
j_call: TRBJ2-1; v_call: TRBV5-1; d_call: TRBD2; clone_size: .; cdr3_nt: TGCGCCAGCAGCTTATCCCGGGCTAGCGGAAAATACAATGAGCAGTTCTTC; cdr3_aa: CASSLSRASGKYNEQFF
j_call: TRBJ2-5; v_call: TRBV2; d_call: TRBD2; clone_size: .; cdr3_nt: TGTGCCAGCAGTGGACTAGCGGGAGCGGTGGAGACCCAGTACTTC; cdr3_aa: CASSGLAGAVETQYF
j_call: TRBJ2-3; v_call: TRBV3-1/TRBV3-2; d_call: .; clone_size: .; cdr3_nt: TGTGCCAGCAGCCGAACGGATTTT; cdr3_aa: CASSRTDF
j_call: TRBJ2-2; v_call: TRBV12-5; d_call: .; clone_size: .; cdr3_nt: TGTGCTAGTGGTTTGGACAGTTCGACCGGGGAGCTGTTTTTT; cdr3_aa: CASGLDSSTGELFF